This section outlines one TCR beta chain sequence together with its context. This specimen belongs to a study of control samples from healthy donors and cancer patients. Some clones are missing from TCRdb's copy, which holds only in-frame ones; the method was immunoSEQ multiplex PCR. The sample contains roughly 88,000 clones, about 89% of which appear only once. The V and J ends lost 6 bases and 10 bases, in that order; junction bases with no gene match: 7. The CDR3 sequence is 12 residues long. Germline values: CDR1 MNHEY, CDR2 SVGAGI. Sequencing used blood. The chain employs TRBV6-5 and TRBJ1-1; 8 bases agree with TRBD1. This TCR was recovered from a woman in her 30s in good health. The CDR3 coding sequence is TGTGCCAGCAGCCTAGACAGGGGACGAGCTTTCTTT. Translation: CASSLDRGRAFF.